One sample yielded the 13 T cell receptor beta chains listed below, sequenced in a study of blood T cells in healthy people across ages. A second about 7 to 12 cycle PCR used barcoded and J-beta primers. TCRdb analysed the 5' RACE reads with MiXCR anew, one entry per CDR3 protein. The table has hundreds of thousands of distinct CDR3 sequences, approximately 43% seen once. The sequenced sample was blood. The source is an older woman in good health.

There are many counts of this clonotype. A single base separates this from a much larger clone, so it may be a read error. The rearrangement links TRBV9 to TRBJ2-5; the match to TRBD1 covers 8 bases. Germline loops: CDR1 SGDLS, CDR2 YYNGEE. J was trimmed by 11 bases and V by 3 bases; bases with no gene match: 12. The CDR3 totals 14 residues. CDR3 in amino acids: CASSAAYRGDEQYF. CDR3 sequence (DNA): TGTGCCAGCAGCGCGGCCTACAGGGGGGATGAGCAGTACTTC.

This clonotype was observed a few times. The rearrangement uses TRBV7-2 and TRBJ2-3; 10 positions match TRBD2. The CDR3 totals 13 residues. Germline lookup yields CDR1 SGHTA and CDR2 FQGNSA. The V gene end was trimmed by 10 bases and the J gene end by 5 bases; junction bases not matched to a gene: 6. CDR3 sequence: CATGTSVRDTQYF. The CDR3, as DNA: TGTGCCACAGGGACTAGCGTAAGAGATACGCAGTATTTT.

The chain links TRBV6-5 to TRBJ2-1; 13 nucleotides align to TRBD2. CDR3 length: 15 residues. J gave up 5 bases and V 6 bases, and 4 bases lay outside the gene matches. CDR1 is MNHEY and CDR2 is SVGAGI in the germline V gene. The CDR3 nucleotides are TGTGCCAGCAGCCACGGGACTAGCGGGGACAATGAGCAGTTCTTC. It codes for CASSHGTSGDNEQFF.

The rearrangement uses TRBV9 and TRBJ2-3; perhaps TRBD1 as D (6 bases). Deletions cut 4 bases from V and 2 bases from J, with 11 bases between. CDR1 SGDLS and CDR2 YYNGEE come from the germline V gene. The CDR3 is made up of 14 amino acids. CDR3 residues: CASSPSGDTDTQYF. DNA for the CDR3: TGTGCCAGCAGCCCCTCAGGGGACACAGATACGCAGTATTTT.

V gene TRBV12-3 or TRBV12-4 combines with J gene TRBJ2-7, with a possible D match to TRBD1 (6 bases). The CDR3 covers 15 residues. The V gene lost 2 bases and the J gene lost 2 bases, with 13 bases spanning the gap. CDR3 in amino acids: CASSLLAGDTYEQYF. DNA for the CDR3: TGTGCCAGCAGTTTATTGGCAGGGGATACCTACGAGCAGTACTTC.

Ten or more counts support this clonotype. V and J are TRBV12-3 or TRBV12-4 and TRBJ2-5; 12 nucleotides align to TRBD2. V shed 5 bases, J shed 2 bases, and the junction held 6 bases outside the gene matches. The length of the CDR3 is 16 residues. The CDR3 DNA reads TGTGCCAGCAGTCTCGGACTAGCGGGATCTCAAGAGACCCAGTACTTC. It encodes CASSLGLAGSQETQYF.

In regard to this clonotype: A clone one base away is much larger, so this may be a read error. V gene TRBV25-1 combines with J gene TRBJ2-5; no clear D gene. The germline CDR1 and CDR2 sequences are MGHDK and SYGVNS. There are 15 residues in the CDR3. Trimming shortened V by 11 bases and J by 2 bases, and 21 bases separated the two germline ends. The CDR3 reads CAGNTWAERQETQYF. In DNA, the CDR3 is TGTGCCGGCAACACGTGGGCCGAAAGGCAAGAGACCCAGTACTTC.

This clonotype has more than one count but fewer than ten. This rearrangement joins TRBV5-1 to TRBJ2-3, with 12 bases fitting TRBD2. The trim removed 4 bases at V and 6 bases at J, leaving 6 bases unmatched. The CDR3 loop spans 15 amino acids. Germline V lookup: CDR1 SGHRS, CDR2 YFSETQ. As DNA, the CDR3 is TGCGCCAGCAGCCGATCTAGCGGGAGGGGTGATACGCAGTATTTT. It translates to CASSRSSGRGDTQYF.

DNA of the CDR3: TGTGCCAGCAACCCCCGGTGGTCAGGGAATCCCCACTTGGCTAACTATGGCTACACCTTC. Its protein is CASNPRWSGNPHLANYGYTF. V gene TRBV7-2 combines with J gene TRBJ1-2; possible D gene TRBD1, 5 bases. V lost 7 bases to trimming and J lost 0 bases, with 30 bases between them. Looked up from germline, CDR1 is SGHTA and CDR2 is FQGNSA. The CDR3 covers 20 residues.

This rearrangement joins TRBV4-2 to TRBJ2-1; weak D call: TRBD2 (5 bases). In germline, CDR1 is LGHNA, CDR2 YNFKEQ. The CDR3 contains 13 residues. The V end was cut by 0 bases, the J end by 10 bases, with 10 bases between. The CDR3 DNA follows: TGTGCCAGCAGCCAAGAGATTCCGGGGGAGCAGTTCTTC. It encodes CASSQEIPGEQFF.

This clonotype occurred a few times. V is TRBV5-1 and J is TRBJ1-2; TRBD1 aligns across 8 bases. CDR3 size: 15 residues. V was clipped by 4 bases and J by 4 bases; unmatched bases: 9. Per the germline V gene, CDR1 is SGHRS and CDR2 is YFSETQ. The CDR3 sequence: CASSGMPGQAYGYTF. CDR3 DNA sequence: TGCGCCAGCAGCGGAATGCCGGGACAGGCCTATGGCTACACCTTC.

A few counts support this clonotype. This rearrangement joins TRBV11-2 to TRBJ2-5; possible D gene TRBD1, 5 bases. Trimming left V 5 bases short and J 5 bases short, with 12 bases between. Per germline, CDR1 SGHAT and CDR2 FQNNGV. This CDR3 contains 13 residues. For the CDR3, the DNA is TGTGCCAGCAGCGCGACAGTTGCGGAGACCCAGTACTTC. Protein product: CASSATVAETQYF.

The chain employs TRBV6-5 and TRBJ2-1, with D unresolved. Trimming took off 2 bases at V and 5 bases at J, with 10 bases between the two ends. The length of the CDR3 is 14 residues. Germline V CDR1 and CDR2: MNHEY, SVGAGI. CDR3 protein: CASSYLSTDNEQFF. The CDR3 DNA is TGTGCCAGCAGTTACCTCTCCACCGACAATGAGCAGTTCTTC.